The rows below give T cell receptor beta chains drawn from one sample of a study of beta chain features in type 1 diabetes. The assay was immunoSEQ multiplex PCR, and TCRdb's table has in-frame clones only and misses some. The sample lists 970,000 or so clones; 15% to 20% were seen once. Sequencing was carried out using naive CD4+ T cells from blood. These receptors were collected from a woman aged 18 to 35 in good health. Each CDR3 is given with its conserved first and last residue. D genes are given only for firm matches. Part of the rows lack a size; the others show once, few, many or a class for expanded clones.

d_call: TRBD2; clone_size: few; j_call: TRBJ2-7; cdr3_length: 13; v_call: TRBV28; cdr3_nt: TGTGCCAGCAGTAGCGGGATCGTCTACGAGCAGTACTTC; cdr3_aa: CASSSGIVYEQYF
d_call: -; clone_size: -; j_call: TRBJ2-1; cdr3_length: 15; v_call: TRBV7-2; cdr3_nt: TGTGCCAGCAGCTTAGTGGCGGGGAATTACAATGAGCAGTTCTTC; cdr3_aa: CASSLVAGNYNEQFF
d_call: -; clone_size: -; j_call: TRBJ2-5; cdr3_length: 13; v_call: TRBV6-6; cdr3_nt: TGTGCCAGCAGTTACTCGGGAGAAGAGACCCAGTACTTC; cdr3_aa: CASSYSGEETQYF
d_call: TRBD1; clone_size: few; j_call: TRBJ2-5; cdr3_length: 14; v_call: TRBV4-1; cdr3_nt: TGCGCCAGCAGCCACGGGACAGTTCTAGAGACCCAGTACTTC; cdr3_aa: CASSHGTVLETQYF
d_call: -; clone_size: few; j_call: TRBJ1-3; cdr3_length: 14; v_call: TRBV5-4; cdr3_nt: TGTGCCAGCAGCCAACTAAACTCTGGAAACACCATATATTTT; cdr3_aa: CASSQLNSGNTIYF
d_call: -; clone_size: few; j_call: TRBJ2-7; cdr3_length: 14; v_call: TRBV6-1; cdr3_nt: TGTGCCAGCAGTGAATGGGACTTGACCTACGAGCAGTACTTC; cdr3_aa: CASSEWDLTYEQYF
d_call: TRBD1; clone_size: -; j_call: TRBJ1-5; cdr3_length: 15; v_call: TRBV19; cdr3_nt: TGTGCCAGTACTAAGGACAGGGGGCATGGTCAGCCCCAGCATTTT; cdr3_aa: CASTKDRGHGQPQHF
d_call: -; clone_size: -; j_call: TRBJ2-3; cdr3_length: 15; v_call: TRBV7-9; cdr3_nt: TGTGCCAGCAGCTTAGCGGCCCAATACACAGATACGCAGTATTTT; cdr3_aa: CASSLAAQYTDTQYF
d_call: TRBD2; clone_size: few; j_call: TRBJ2-1; cdr3_length: 15; v_call: TRBV5-1; cdr3_nt: TGCGCCAGCAGCCAACAGGGACTAGCGGGAGGGCCTCGGTTCTTC; cdr3_aa: CASSQQGLAGGPRFF
d_call: -; clone_size: few; j_call: TRBJ1-5; cdr3_length: 15; v_call: TRBV7-2; cdr3_nt: TGTGCCAGCAGCTTAGGGCCTGGAGGTAATCAGCCCCAGCATTTT; cdr3_aa: CASSLGPGGNQPQHF
d_call: -; clone_size: few; j_call: TRBJ2-3; cdr3_length: 13; v_call: TRBV18; cdr3_nt: TGTGCCAGCTCACCACCGCACACAGATACGCAGTATTTT; cdr3_aa: CASSPPHTDTQYF
d_call: -; clone_size: -; j_call: TRBJ1-3; cdr3_length: 14; v_call: TRBV5-4; cdr3_nt: TGTGCCAGCAGACGTACACGATCTGGAAACACCATATATTTT; cdr3_aa: CASRRTRSGNTIYF
d_call: -; clone_size: -; j_call: TRBJ1-2; cdr3_length: 19; v_call: TRBV10-3; cdr3_nt: TGTGCCATCAGTGAGTCGGGCAGTGCCCCAGCGTATGGGAACTATGGCTACACCTTC; cdr3_aa: CAISESGSAPAYGNYGYTF
d_call: TRBD2; clone_size: -; j_call: TRBJ2-1; cdr3_length: 17; v_call: TRBV18; cdr3_nt: TGTGCCAGCTCACCACCGGGGGGACTAGCGGGAAACAATGAGCAGTTCTTC; cdr3_aa: CASSPPGGLAGNNEQFF
d_call: -; clone_size: once; j_call: TRBJ1-2; cdr3_length: 13; v_call: TRBV2; cdr3_nt: TGTGCCAGCAGTGAATCCTATAACTATGGCTACACCTTC; cdr3_aa: CASSESYNYGYTF
d_call: -; clone_size: -; j_call: TRBJ2-1; cdr3_length: 12; v_call: TRBV7-2; cdr3_nt: TGTGCCAGCAGCCGAGGGTTCAATGAGCAGTTCTTC; cdr3_aa: CASSRGFNEQFF
d_call: -; clone_size: -; j_call: TRBJ2-7; cdr3_length: 14; v_call: TRBV2; cdr3_nt: TGTGCCAGCGGGGGACGGGGCGATCGACTCAAGCAGTACTTC; cdr3_aa: CASGGRGDRLKQYF
d_call: -; clone_size: -; j_call: TRBJ2-7; cdr3_length: 16; v_call: TRBV7-9; cdr3_nt: TGTGCCAGCAGACGGGCGAGTAGGGGGGAGAAGTACGAGCAGTACTTC; cdr3_aa: CASRRASRGEKYEQYF
d_call: -; clone_size: -; j_call: TRBJ1-2; cdr3_length: 14; v_call: TRBV10-3; cdr3_nt: TGTGCCATCAGTGAACAGGGTAGCGTCGATGGCTACACCTTC; cdr3_aa: CAISEQGSVDGYTF
d_call: -; clone_size: -; j_call: TRBJ2-6; cdr3_length: 15; v_call: TRBV6-1; cdr3_nt: TGTGCCAGCGCTTCCACGTCATCCGGGGCCAACGTCCTGACTTTC; cdr3_aa: CASASTSSGANVLTF
d_call: TRBD2; clone_size: -; j_call: TRBJ2-1; cdr3_length: 16; v_call: TRBV4-2; cdr3_nt: TGTGCCAGCAGCCAAGATAGGCGACTAGCGGGGCCCGAGCAGTTCTTC; cdr3_aa: CASSQDRRLAGPEQFF
d_call: TRBD1; clone_size: -; j_call: TRBJ2-7; cdr3_length: 15; v_call: TRBV4-2; cdr3_nt: TGTGCCAGCAGCCAAGTTGGGACAGCCTCCTACGAGCAGTACTTC; cdr3_aa: CASSQVGTASYEQYF
d_call: TRBD2; clone_size: -; j_call: TRBJ2-1; cdr3_length: 18; v_call: TRBV5-5; cdr3_nt: TGTGCCAGCGCAGAACTAGCGGGAGGGATGAGCTCCTACAATGAGCAGTTCTTC; cdr3_aa: CASAELAGGMSSYNEQFF
d_call: -; clone_size: few; j_call: TRBJ2-1; cdr3_length: 15; v_call: TRBV5-1; cdr3_nt: TGCGCCAGCAGCTTGGAGGTGGGCTCCTACAATGAGCAGTTCTTC; cdr3_aa: CASSLEVGSYNEQFF
d_call: -; clone_size: -; j_call: TRBJ2-1; cdr3_length: 16; v_call: TRBV21-1; cdr3_nt: TGTGCCAGCAGCAAAGCCGGGACAGGGAGGGGATGGGAGCAGTTCTTC; cdr3_aa: CASSKAGTGRGWEQFF
d_call: TRBD2; clone_size: few; j_call: TRBJ2-7; cdr3_length: 15; v_call: TRBV10-3; cdr3_nt: TGTGCCATCAAAGGAGGGGGGACTAGCGCACTTTTGCAGTACTTC; cdr3_aa: CAIKGGGTSALLQYF
d_call: -; clone_size: -; j_call: TRBJ1-5; cdr3_length: 17; v_call: TRBV5-1; cdr3_nt: TGCGCCAGCAGCTTGGATGCAGGGGCGATTAGCAATCAGCCCCAGCATTTT; cdr3_aa: CASSLDAGAISNQPQHF
d_call: TRBD1; clone_size: few; j_call: TRBJ2-7; cdr3_length: 14; v_call: TRBV4-3; cdr3_nt: TGCGCCAGCAGCCGACAGGGTGATGGGTACGAGCAGTACTTC; cdr3_aa: CASSRQGDGYEQYF
d_call: -; clone_size: -; j_call: TRBJ1-2; cdr3_length: 15; v_call: TRBV4-1; cdr3_nt: TGCGCCAGCAGCCAAGACGTCAGTAGTATATATGGCTACACCTTC; cdr3_aa: CASSQDVSSIYGYTF
d_call: -; clone_size: few; j_call: TRBJ1-2; cdr3_length: 16; v_call: TRBV7-2; cdr3_nt: TGTGCCAGCAGCCTCCGAAGCCCCGGGGAAGACTATGGCTACACCTTC; cdr3_aa: CASSLRSPGEDYGYTF
d_call: TRBD1; clone_size: few; j_call: TRBJ2-7; cdr3_length: 15; v_call: TRBV6-6; cdr3_nt: TGTGCCAGCACCCTGACAGGGGGAGATAGAAGTGGGCAGTACTTC; cdr3_aa: CASTLTGGDRSGQYF
d_call: TRBD1; clone_size: -; j_call: TRBJ1-5; cdr3_length: 13; v_call: TRBV7-9; cdr3_nt: TGTGCCAGCAGCTTTACAGGGGATCAGCCCCAGCATTTT; cdr3_aa: CASSFTGDQPQHF
d_call: -; clone_size: few; j_call: TRBJ2-7; cdr3_length: 15; v_call: TRBV19; cdr3_nt: TGTGCCAGTAGTATTGGGCAACTAGTCGCCTCGGAGCAGTACTTC; cdr3_aa: CASSIGQLVASEQYF
d_call: TRBD1; clone_size: -; j_call: TRBJ1-2; cdr3_length: 15; v_call: TRBV9; cdr3_nt: TGTGCCAGCAGCACCGGGGACAGCGGGTCCTATGGCTACACCTTC; cdr3_aa: CASSTGDSGSYGYTF
d_call: TRBD1; clone_size: -; j_call: TRBJ2-3; cdr3_length: 16; v_call: TRBV7-2; cdr3_nt: TGTGCCAGCAGCTTAGCGTGGGGACAGGGGGCAGATACGCAGTATTTT; cdr3_aa: CASSLAWGQGADTQYF
d_call: TRBD2; clone_size: -; j_call: TRBJ2-5; cdr3_length: 17; v_call: TRBV18; cdr3_nt: TGTGCCAGCTCACCACTCCTACTAGCGGGAGGGCCGGAGACCCAGTACTTC; cdr3_aa: CASSPLLLAGGPETQYF
d_call: -; clone_size: -; j_call: TRBJ1-4; cdr3_length: 16; v_call: TRBV6-5; cdr3_nt: TGTGCCAGCAGTTCTCTCCCGGGGGCCGCTAATGAAAAACTGTTTTTT; cdr3_aa: CASSSLPGAANEKLFF
d_call: -; clone_size: few; j_call: TRBJ1-5; cdr3_length: 14; v_call: TRBV7-2; cdr3_nt: TGTGCCAGCGGCCCCGGGGACGGCAATCAGCCCCAGCATTTT; cdr3_aa: CASGPGDGNQPQHF
d_call: TRBD2; clone_size: -; j_call: TRBJ2-7; cdr3_length: 15; v_call: TRBV9; cdr3_nt: TGTGCCAGCAGCGTTGAGCCCGGGGGGTTCTACGAGCAGTACTTC; cdr3_aa: CASSVEPGGFYEQYF
d_call: -; clone_size: few; j_call: TRBJ2-5; cdr3_length: 14; v_call: TRBV7-9; cdr3_nt: TGTGCCAGCAGCGGCGTGACTGAGGGAGAGACCCAGTACTTC; cdr3_aa: CASSGVTEGETQYF
d_call: -; clone_size: -; j_call: TRBJ2-7; cdr3_length: 14; v_call: TRBV4-2; cdr3_nt: TGTGCCAGCAGCCACTTGGGACGGCCGAAGGAGCAGTACTTC; cdr3_aa: CASSHLGRPKEQYF
d_call: TRBD1; clone_size: few; j_call: TRBJ1-4; cdr3_length: 15; v_call: TRBV28; cdr3_nt: TGTGCCAGCAGCCTCCCGACAGGGACTCTTGAAAAACTGTTTTTT; cdr3_aa: CASSLPTGTLEKLFF
d_call: -; clone_size: -; j_call: TRBJ2-1; cdr3_length: 15; v_call: TRBV7-2; cdr3_nt: TGTGCCAGCAGCTTTGCCCTTAGCGGCGGGATTGAGCAGTTCTTC; cdr3_aa: CASSFALSGGIEQFF
d_call: -; clone_size: few; j_call: TRBJ2-4; cdr3_length: 17; v_call: TRBV5-4; cdr3_nt: TGTGCCAGCAGCTTGGTGGCGGGCTTTGAGGCCAAAAACATTCAGTACTTC; cdr3_aa: CASSLVAGFEAKNIQYF
d_call: TRBD2; clone_size: -; j_call: TRBJ2-3; cdr3_length: 14; v_call: TRBV29-1; cdr3_nt: TGCAGCGTTCGGCGGGAGGTTAGCACAGATACGCAGTATTTT; cdr3_aa: CSVRREVSTDTQYF
d_call: -; clone_size: -; j_call: TRBJ1-6; cdr3_length: 13; v_call: TRBV21-1; cdr3_nt: TGTGCCAGCAGCAAAAAGGGAAATTCACCCCTCCACTTT; cdr3_aa: CASSKKGNSPLHF
d_call: -; clone_size: few; j_call: TRBJ2-3; cdr3_length: 18; v_call: TRBV7-6; cdr3_nt: TGTGCCAGCAGCTTAGCGATAGGAGCGGAGGGCCCCACAGATACGCAGTATTTT; cdr3_aa: CASSLAIGAEGPTDTQYF
d_call: TRBD1; clone_size: few; j_call: TRBJ2-7; cdr3_length: 15; v_call: TRBV7-2; cdr3_nt: TGTGCCAGCAGCCCAGGGGACAGGGCGGCCTACGAGCAGTACTTC; cdr3_aa: CASSPGDRAAYEQYF
d_call: -; clone_size: -; j_call: TRBJ2-4; cdr3_length: 17; v_call: TRBV19; cdr3_nt: TGTGCCAGTAGTATTTTGGGTAGCGGAAGAGCCAAAAACATTCAGTACTTC; cdr3_aa: CASSILGSGRAKNIQYF
d_call: -; clone_size: -; j_call: TRBJ2-3; cdr3_length: 14; v_call: TRBV29-1; cdr3_nt: TGCAGCGTTGATCCTTTCCCGCGCACAGATACGCAGTATTTT; cdr3_aa: CSVDPFPRTDTQYF
d_call: -; clone_size: -; j_call: TRBJ1-3; cdr3_length: 14; v_call: TRBV5-4; cdr3_nt: TGTGCCAGCAGCTTGGACCCCTCTGGAAACACCATATATTTT; cdr3_aa: CASSLDPSGNTIYF
d_call: TRBD1; clone_size: few; j_call: TRBJ2-4; cdr3_length: 16; v_call: TRBV15; cdr3_nt: TGTGCCACCAGCACCGGACAGGGGCTAGCCAAAAACATTCAGTACTTC; cdr3_aa: CATSTGQGLAKNIQYF
d_call: TRBD2; clone_size: few; j_call: TRBJ2-1; cdr3_length: 14; v_call: TRBV5-1; cdr3_nt: TGCGCCAGCAGCTTGGGACTAGCCGACAATGAGCAGTTCTTC; cdr3_aa: CASSLGLADNEQFF
d_call: TRBD1; clone_size: few; j_call: TRBJ1-5; cdr3_length: 13; v_call: TRBV19; cdr3_nt: TGTGCCAGTAGTTCGGACAGGGGGCAGCCCCAGCATTTT; cdr3_aa: CASSSDRGQPQHF